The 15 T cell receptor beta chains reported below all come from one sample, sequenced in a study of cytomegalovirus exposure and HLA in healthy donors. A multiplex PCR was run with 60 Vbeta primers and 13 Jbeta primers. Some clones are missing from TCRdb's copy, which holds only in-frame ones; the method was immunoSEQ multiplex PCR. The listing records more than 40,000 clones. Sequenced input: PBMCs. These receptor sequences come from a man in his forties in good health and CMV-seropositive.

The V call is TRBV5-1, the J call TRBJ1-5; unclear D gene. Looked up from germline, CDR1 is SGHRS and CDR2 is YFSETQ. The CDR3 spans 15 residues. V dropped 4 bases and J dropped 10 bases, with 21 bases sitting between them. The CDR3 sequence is CASSASGSPGQPQHF. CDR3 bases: TGCGCCAGCAGCGCTTCAGGTTCTCCCGGCCAACCCCAGCATTTT.

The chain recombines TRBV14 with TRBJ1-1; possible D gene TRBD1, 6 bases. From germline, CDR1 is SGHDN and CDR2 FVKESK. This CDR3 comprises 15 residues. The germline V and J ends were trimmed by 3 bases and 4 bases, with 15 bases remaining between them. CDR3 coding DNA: TGTGCCAGCAGCCACATGACAGGCGGGAGCACTGAAGCTTTCTTT. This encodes CASSHMTGGSTEAFF.

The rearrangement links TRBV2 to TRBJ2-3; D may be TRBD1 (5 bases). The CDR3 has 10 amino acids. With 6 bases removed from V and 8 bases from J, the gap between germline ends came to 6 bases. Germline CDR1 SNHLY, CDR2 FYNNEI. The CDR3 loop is CASRRGTQYF. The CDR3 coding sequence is TGTGCCAGCAGAAGGGGTACGCAGTATTTT.

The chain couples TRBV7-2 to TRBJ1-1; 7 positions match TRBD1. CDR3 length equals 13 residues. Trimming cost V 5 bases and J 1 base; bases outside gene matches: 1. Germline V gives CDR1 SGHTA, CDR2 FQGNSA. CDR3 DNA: TGTGCCAGCAGCAACAGGGGGAACACTGAAGCTTTCTTT. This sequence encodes CASSNRGNTEAFF. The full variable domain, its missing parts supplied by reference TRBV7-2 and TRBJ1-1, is GAGVSQSPSNKVTEKGKDVELRCDPISGHTALYWYRQSLGQGLEFLIYFQGNSAPDKSGLPSDRFSAERTGGSVSTLTIQRTQQEDSAVYLCASSNRGNTEAFFGQGTRLTVV.

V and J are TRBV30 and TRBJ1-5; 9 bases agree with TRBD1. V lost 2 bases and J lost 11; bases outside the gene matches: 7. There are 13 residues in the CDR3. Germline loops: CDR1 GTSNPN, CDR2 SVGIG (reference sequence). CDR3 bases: TGTGCCTGGAGTCCAATAAGACAGGGGGCCCAGCATTTT. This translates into CAWSPIRQGAQHF. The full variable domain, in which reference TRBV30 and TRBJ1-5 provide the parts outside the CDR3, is SQTIHQWPATLVQPVGSPLSLECTVEGTSNPNLYWYRQAAGRGLQLLFYSVGIGQISSEVPQNLSASRPQDRQFILSSKKLLLSDSGFYLCAWSPIRQGAQHFGDGTRLSIL.

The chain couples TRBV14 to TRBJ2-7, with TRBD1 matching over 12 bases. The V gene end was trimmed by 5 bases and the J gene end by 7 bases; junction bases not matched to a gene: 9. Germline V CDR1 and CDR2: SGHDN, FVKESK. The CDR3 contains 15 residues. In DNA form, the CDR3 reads TGTGCCAGCAGCTTAACCGGGACAGGGGGCAAAGAGCAGTACTTC. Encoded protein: CASSLTGTGGKEQYF.

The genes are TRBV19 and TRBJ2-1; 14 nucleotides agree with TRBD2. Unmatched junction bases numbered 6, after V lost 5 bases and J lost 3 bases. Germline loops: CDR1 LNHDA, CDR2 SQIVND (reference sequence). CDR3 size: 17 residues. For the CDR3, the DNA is TGTGCCAGTAGTCCTGGGACTAGCGGGAGTATCTACAATGAGCAGTTCTTC. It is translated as CASSPGTSGSIYNEQFF.

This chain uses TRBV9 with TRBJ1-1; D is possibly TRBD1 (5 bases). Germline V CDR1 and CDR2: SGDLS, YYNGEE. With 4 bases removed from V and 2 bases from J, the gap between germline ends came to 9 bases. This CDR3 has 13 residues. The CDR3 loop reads CASSTDSNTEAFF. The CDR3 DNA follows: TGTGCCAGCAGCACCGACAGTAACACTGAAGCTTTCTTT.

CDR3 DNA sequence: TGCGCCAGCAGCTTGTGGTGGGGCAACCGGCCAAAAGAGACCCAGTACTTC. The encoded protein is CASSLWWGNRPKETQYF. The gene calls are TRBV5-1 and TRBJ2-5; D perhaps matches TRBD1 (5 bases). CDR1 and CDR2 from the germline V gene are SGHRS and YFSETQ. CDR3 length: 17 amino acids. Trimming took 1 base from V and 3 from J, leaving 19 bases between them. The variable domain in full, completed from reference TRBV5-1 and TRBJ2-5, reads KAGVTQTPRYLIKTRGQQVTLSCSPISGHRSVSWYQQTPGQGLQFLFEYFSETQRNKGNFPGRFSGRQFSNSRSEMNVSTLELGDSALYLCASSLWWGNRPKETQYFGPGTRLLVL.

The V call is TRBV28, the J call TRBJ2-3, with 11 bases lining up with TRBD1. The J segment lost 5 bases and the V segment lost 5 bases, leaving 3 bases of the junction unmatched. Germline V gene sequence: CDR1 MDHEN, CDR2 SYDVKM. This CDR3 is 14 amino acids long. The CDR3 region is CASSPDRGLDTQYF. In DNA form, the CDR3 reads TGTGCCAGCAGTCCGGACAGGGGGCTAGATACGCAGTATTTT.

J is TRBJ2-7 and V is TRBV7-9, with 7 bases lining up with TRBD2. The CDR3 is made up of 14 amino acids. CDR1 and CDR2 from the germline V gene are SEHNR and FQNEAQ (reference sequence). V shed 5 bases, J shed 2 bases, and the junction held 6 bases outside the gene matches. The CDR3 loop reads CASSLAAGAYEQYF. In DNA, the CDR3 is TGTGCCAGCAGCCTTGCGGCGGGGGCCTACGAGCAGTACTTC.

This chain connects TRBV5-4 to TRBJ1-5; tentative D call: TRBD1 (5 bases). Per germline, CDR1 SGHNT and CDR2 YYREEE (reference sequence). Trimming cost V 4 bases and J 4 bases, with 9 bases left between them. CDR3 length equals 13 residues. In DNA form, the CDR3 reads TGTGCCAGCAGCCCCGACAGAAATCAGCCCCAGCATTTT. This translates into CASSPDRNQPQHF.

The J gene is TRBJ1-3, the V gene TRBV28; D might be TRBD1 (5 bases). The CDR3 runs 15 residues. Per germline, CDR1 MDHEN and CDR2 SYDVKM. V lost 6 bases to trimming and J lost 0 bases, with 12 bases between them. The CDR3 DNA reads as TGTGCCAGCAGCCCTACCGACAGCTCTGGAAACACCATATATTTT. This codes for CASSPTDSSGNTIYF.

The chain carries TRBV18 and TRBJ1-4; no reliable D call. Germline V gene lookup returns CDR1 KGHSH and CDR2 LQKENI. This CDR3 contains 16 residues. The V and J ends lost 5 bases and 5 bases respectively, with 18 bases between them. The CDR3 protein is CASSSSKSATNEKLFF. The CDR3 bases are TGTGCCAGCTCATCTAGCAAGTCGGCCACAAATGAAAAACTGTTTTTT.

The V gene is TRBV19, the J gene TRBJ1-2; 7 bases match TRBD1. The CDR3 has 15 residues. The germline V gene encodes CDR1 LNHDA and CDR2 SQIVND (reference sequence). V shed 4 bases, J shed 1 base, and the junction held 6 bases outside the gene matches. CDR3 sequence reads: CASSTNRQGNYGYTF. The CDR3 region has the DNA TGTGCCAGTAGTACCAACCGACAGGGTAACTATGGCTACACCTTC.